These T cell receptor beta chains were read from a single sample in a study of PD-L1 blockade in urothelial cancer. Sequencing used immunoSEQ multiplex PCR; TCRdb keeps in-frame clones, though not all of them. This table holds some 30,000 clones, approximately 86% found once. The sequencing here drew on PBMCs, taken around atezolizumab (anti-PD-L1) treatment. The receptors originated from a man in his fifties with urothelial cancer. The CDR3 runs from the conserved cysteine through the conserved F or W. A D gene is named only where the DNA matches it firmly. Only part of the rows carry a size: once, few, many, or a class if the clone is expanded.

d_call: NA
v_call: TRBV4-3
clone_size: NA
j_call: TRBJ1-5
cdr3_aa: CASSPGGGNQPQHF
cdr3_nt: TGCGCCAGCAGCCCGGGGGGGGGCAATCAGCCCCAGCATTTT

d_call: TRBD2
v_call: TRBV23-1
clone_size: NA
j_call: TRBJ2-7
cdr3_aa: CATLPGGGRPNYEQYF
cdr3_nt: TGCGCCACCCTACCGGGGGGAGGTAGACCTAACTACGAGCAGTACTTC

d_call: NA
v_call: TRBV6-1
clone_size: NA
j_call: TRBJ2-2
cdr3_aa: CASSPVLRTGELFF
cdr3_nt: TGTGCCAGCAGCCCGGTTCTTCGCACCGGGGAGCTGTTTTTT

d_call: NA
v_call: TRBV4-2
clone_size: NA
j_call: TRBJ1-3
cdr3_aa: CASSQDRARTSSGNTIYF
cdr3_nt: TGTGCCAGCAGCCAAGATCGGGCAAGAACTAGCTCTGGAAACACCATATATTTT

d_call: NA
v_call: TRBV10-3
clone_size: NA
j_call: TRBJ2-2
cdr3_aa: CAIRAGAELFF
cdr3_nt: TGTGCCATCAGGGCGGGGGCGGAGCTGTTTTTT

d_call: NA
v_call: TRBV6-6
clone_size: NA
j_call: TRBJ2-7
cdr3_aa: CASSASSLSYEQYF
cdr3_nt: TGTGCCAGCTCGGCTAGCTCCCTCTCCTACGAGCAGTACTTC

d_call: NA
v_call: TRBV28
clone_size: NA
j_call: TRBJ1-3
cdr3_aa: CASSTTNYRDMSSGNTIYF
cdr3_nt: TGTGCCAGCAGCACAACCAACTACCGGGACATGAGCTCTGGAAACACCATATATTTT

d_call: NA
v_call: TRBV7-9
clone_size: NA
j_call: TRBJ2-7
cdr3_aa: CASSLGPSGTKTYEQYF
cdr3_nt: TGTGCCAGCAGCTTAGGACCATCCGGGACAAAAACCTACGAGCAGTACTTC

d_call: NA
v_call: TRBV5-6
clone_size: NA
j_call: TRBJ2-1
cdr3_aa: CASSLELEGWDNEQFF
cdr3_nt: TGTGCCAGCAGCTTGGAGTTAGAGGGTTGGGACAATGAGCAGTTCTTC

d_call: TRBD1
v_call: TRBV7-2
clone_size: few
j_call: TRBJ2-7
cdr3_aa: CASSFRDRGQEQYF
cdr3_nt: TGTGCCAGCAGCTTCCGGGACAGGGGGCAAGAGCAGTACTTC

d_call: TRBD1
v_call: TRBV7-9
clone_size: NA
j_call: TRBJ2-3
cdr3_aa: CASSLRTSGTGSDTQYF
cdr3_nt: TGTGCCAGCAGCTTAAGAACGAGCGGGACAGGGTCAGATACGCAGTATTTT

d_call: TRBD2
v_call: TRBV14
clone_size: NA
j_call: TRBJ2-1
cdr3_aa: CASSPLAGLYNEQFF
cdr3_nt: TGTGCCAGCAGCCCTTTAGCGGGACTCTACAATGAGCAGTTCTTC

d_call: NA
v_call: TRBV18
clone_size: NA
j_call: TRBJ1-1
cdr3_aa: CASSEGSLMNTEAFF
cdr3_nt: TGTGCCAGCTCCGAGGGCAGTTTAATGAACACTGAAGCTTTCTTT

d_call: NA
v_call: TRBV10-2
clone_size: once
j_call: TRBJ1-5
cdr3_aa: CASSERGLSNQPQHF
cdr3_nt: TGCGCCAGCAGTGAAAGGGGTCTTAGCAATCAGCCCCAGCATTTT

d_call: TRBD2
v_call: TRBV6-5
clone_size: NA
j_call: TRBJ2-5
cdr3_aa: CASSRTSGKGGSQYF
cdr3_nt: TGTGCCAGCAGTAGGACTAGCGGGAAAGGGGGTTCCCAGTACTTC

d_call: NA
v_call: TRBV7-9
clone_size: NA
j_call: TRBJ1-2
cdr3_aa: CASSLAGQSYGYTF
cdr3_nt: TGTGCCAGCAGCTTAGCCGGACAAAGCTATGGCTACACCTTC

d_call: NA
v_call: TRBV28
clone_size: NA
j_call: TRBJ2-7
cdr3_aa: CASSPITGYSYEQYF
cdr3_nt: TGTGCCAGCAGCCCCATAACGGGGTATTCCTACGAGCAGTACTTC

d_call: TRBD2
v_call: TRBV19
clone_size: NA
j_call: TRBJ2-1
cdr3_aa: CASTSRGGRNEQFF
cdr3_nt: TGTGCCAGTACCTCACGGGGGGGCCGGAATGAGCAGTTCTTC

d_call: NA
v_call: TRBV6-5
clone_size: NA
j_call: TRBJ2-5
cdr3_aa: CASGTRETQYF
cdr3_nt: TGTGCCAGCGGTACCAGAGAGACCCAGTACTTC

d_call: NA
v_call: TRBV6-5
clone_size: NA
j_call: TRBJ1-6
cdr3_aa: CASRTPGGYNSPLHF
cdr3_nt: TGTGCCAGCAGGACACCCGGGGGCTATAATTCACCCCTCCACTTT

d_call: TRBD1
v_call: TRBV27
clone_size: NA
j_call: TRBJ2-5
cdr3_aa: CASKGTGERQETQYF
cdr3_nt: TGTGCCAGCAAGGGGACAGGGGAAAGACAAGAGACCCAGTACTTC

d_call: TRBD1
v_call: TRBV19
clone_size: NA
j_call: TRBJ2-2
cdr3_aa: CASSRDRLDTGELFF
cdr3_nt: TGTGCCAGTAGTAGGGACAGGCTCGACACCGGGGAGCTGTTTTTT

d_call: TRBD1
v_call: TRBV7-3
clone_size: NA
j_call: TRBJ2-3
cdr3_aa: CASSLGQGPDTQYF
cdr3_nt: TGTGCCAGCAGCTTGGGACAGGGGCCAGATACGCAGTATTTT

d_call: NA
v_call: TRBV5-1
clone_size: NA
j_call: TRBJ2-3
cdr3_aa: CASSFRGAGDTQYF
cdr3_nt: TGCGCCAGCAGCTTTCGGGGGGCCGGTGATACGCAGTATTTT

d_call: TRBD1
v_call: TRBV18
clone_size: NA
j_call: TRBJ2-7
cdr3_aa: CASSPRTGKGEQYF
cdr3_nt: TGTGCCAGCTCACCCCGGACAGGGAAAGGCGAGCAGTACTTC

d_call: TRBD2
v_call: TRBV7-9
clone_size: NA
j_call: TRBJ2-7
cdr3_aa: CASSLVGGSHEQYF
cdr3_nt: TGTGCCAGCAGCTTAGTTGGCGGGAGTCACGAGCAGTACTTC

d_call: TRBD2
v_call: TRBV6-1
clone_size: NA
j_call: TRBJ2-3
cdr3_aa: CASSGLAGGPDTQYF
cdr3_nt: TGTGCCAGCAGTGGACTAGCGGGGGGGCCAGATACGCAGTATTTT

d_call: TRBD2
v_call: TRBV6-5
clone_size: NA
j_call: TRBJ2-1
cdr3_aa: CASRTTSGSYNEQFF
cdr3_nt: TGTGCCAGCAGAACAACTAGCGGCTCCTACAATGAGCAGTTCTTC

d_call: TRBD1
v_call: TRBV12-5
clone_size: NA
j_call: TRBJ2-5
cdr3_aa: CASANSNRDRGKTQYF
cdr3_nt: TGTGCTAGTGCCAATTCGAACCGGGACAGGGGAAAGACCCAGTACTTC

d_call: TRBD2
v_call: TRBV19
clone_size: NA
j_call: TRBJ2-1
cdr3_aa: CASSITAGGPNEQFF
cdr3_nt: TGTGCCAGTAGTATAACAGCGGGAGGGCCCAATGAGCAGTTCTTC

d_call: TRBD1
v_call: TRBV18
clone_size: few
j_call: TRBJ1-5
cdr3_aa: CASSSTGANQPQHF
cdr3_nt: TGTGCCAGCTCATCGACAGGGGCGAATCAGCCCCAGCATTTT

d_call: TRBD1
v_call: TRBV5-1
clone_size: NA
j_call: TRBJ1-5
cdr3_aa: CASSSGQGDGPQHF
cdr3_nt: TGCGCCAGCAGCTCCGGACAGGGGGATGGGCCCCAGCATTTT

d_call: TRBD1
v_call: TRBV6-5
clone_size: few
j_call: TRBJ1-5
cdr3_aa: CASSTDRGGQPQHF
cdr3_nt: TGTGCCAGCAGTACGGACAGGGGGGGCCAGCCCCAGCATTTT